These 3 T cell receptor beta chains share one sample of origin, sequenced in a study of T cells in Graves' hyperthyroidism and ophthalmopathy. Amplification targeted TCR beta CDR3 regions from RNA transcripts. The study used the HTBI primer set for a first-round RT-PCR of the TCR CDR3. TCRdb called the multiplex PCR reads again in MiXCR, with one record for every CDR3 protein. This table holds approximately 30,000 distinct CDR3 sequences, under 65% found once. Sequenced sample: blood. These receptors all come from a woman aged 40 to 50 with Graves' ophthalmopathy.

This clonotype was recorded once. This chain connects TRBV20-1 to TRBJ1-4; D is uncertain. Per the germline V gene, CDR1 is DFQATT and CDR2 is SNEGSKA (reference sequence). The CDR3 length is 15 residues. Trimming removed 0 bases at V and 8 bases at J, with 16 bases between. The CDR3 bases are TGCAGTGCTAGAGAGGTGGAGGGTGTTGGCGAAAAACTGTTTTTT. Protein product: CSAREVEGVGEKLFF.

Concerning this clonotype: Because the CDR3 is missing its conserved closing phenylalanine or tryptophan, this is likely a read error. It is unclear where the CDR3 begins or ends on the DNA, so no DNA is shown, and the CDR3 is as TCRdb lists it. This sequence joins TRBV11-2 and TRBJ1-2; TRBD1 reflects the table's D call only, with no check against the DNA. The length of the CDR3 is 16 amino acids, counting both ends. Germline V gives CDR1 SGHAT, CDR2 FQNNGV. This chain's CDR3 is CASSPQGGTRVNGDTV.

The chain combines TRBV15 with TRBJ2-5; D is undetermined. This CDR3 is 15 amino acids long. V lost 5 bases, J lost 5 bases, and 18 bases lay in between. Germline loops: CDR1 LNHNV, CDR2 YYDKDF (reference sequence). CDR3 amino acids: CATSVPSSGSETQYF. Written as DNA, the CDR3 is TGTGCCACCAGCGTCCCCTCGTCCGGGTCGGAGACCCAGTACTTC.